Listed below are T cell receptor beta chains from one sample, sequenced in a study of blood T cell repertoires in COVID-19. The data were produced by immunoSEQ multiplex PCR, yet TCRdb's version contains in-frame clones alone and is incomplete. Found here are roughly 350,000 clones, more than 90% of them singletons; the top ten hold around 18%. The sample was PBMCs or T cells enriched from blood (not recorded which). The receptors were gathered from a woman in her twenties or thirties who had recovered from COVID-19. CDR3s include the opening cysteine and the closing phenylalanine or tryptophan. The order of the fields is J gene, D gene, V gene, clone size, CDR3 DNA, CDR3 protein. D genes are given only for firm matches. Clone sizes are given selectively: once, few, many, or a class where the clone is expanded.

>TRBJ2-1|NA|TRBV12-3/TRBV12-4|NA
TGTGCCAGCACTCTACCGGGACACAAGCAGTTCTTC
CASTLPGHKQFF
>TRBJ1-6|NA|TRBV30|few
TGTGCCTGGAGCCTGGGAGGGACCTATAATTCACCCCTCCACTTT
CAWSLGGTYNSPLHF
>TRBJ2-3|NA|TRBV2|NA
TGTGCCAGCAGTTACACAGATACGCAGTATTTT
CASSYTDTQYF
>TRBJ1-4|NA|TRBV5-4|few
TGTGCCAGCAGCGGCGCGGGGTGGGGTGAAAAACTGTTTTTT
CASSGAGWGEKLFF
>TRBJ2-7|TRBD1|TRBV3-1/TRBV3-2|NA
TGTGCCAGCAGCCAGGGACAGGGGGCCCCATTCCTCTCCTACGAGCAGTACTTC
CASSQGQGAPFLSYEQYF
>TRBJ2-7|TRBD1|TRBV10-3|NA
TGTGCCATCAGTGAACGACAGGGCCACGAGCAGTACTTC
CAISERQGHEQYF
>TRBJ2-1|TRBD2|TRBV28|NA
TGTGCCAGCAGGGTTAGCGGGGGGGCGAATGAGCAGTTCTTC
CASRVSGGANEQFF
>TRBJ1-1|NA|TRBV4-3|NA
TGCGCCAGCAGCCATAGACACGAGAACACTGAAGCTTTCTTT
CASSHRHENTEAFF
>TRBJ1-2|TRBD1|TRBV2|NA
TGTGCCAGCAGTGAAGGCAGGACAGGCGGTGGCTACACCTTC
CASSEGRTGGGYTF
>TRBJ2-1|TRBD2|TRBV10-3|NA
TGTGCCATCAGTGAGTCTTTTGGGACTAGCGGGAGCAGCGAGCAGTTCTTC
CAISESFGTSGSSEQFF
>TRBJ2-3|TRBD2|TRBV2|NA
TGTGCCAGCACTCTTAGGACTAGCGGCACAGATACGCAGTATTTT
CASTLRTSGTDTQYF
>TRBJ1-4|TRBD1|TRBV6-5|NA
TGTGCCAGCAGCCCCGGGACAGTTAATGAAAAACTGTTTTTT
CASSPGTVNEKLFF
>TRBJ1-3|NA|TRBV27|NA
TGTGCCAGCAGGGCCGGGACAACTGGAAACACCATATATTTT
CASRAGTTGNTIYF
>TRBJ1-1|NA|TRBV10-2|NA
TGCGCCAGCAGTGAGACAGCCCGGAACACTGAAGCTTTCTTT
CASSETARNTEAFF
>TRBJ1-4|TRBD1|TRBV5-1|NA
TGCGCCAGCAGCCTGGACAGGGTTGGGGAAAAACTGTTTTTT
CASSLDRVGEKLFF
>TRBJ2-3|TRBD2|TRBV7-9|NA
TGTGCCAGCAGCTTAATCGCGGGAGTAGGCACAGATACGCAGTATTTT
CASSLIAGVGTDTQYF
>TRBJ2-4|NA|TRBV19|NA
TGTGCCAGTAGTATTTATCCCCCCTCGAGAGGGCCGGGAAACATTCAGTACTTC
CASSIYPPSRGPGNIQYF
>TRBJ2-7|NA|TRBV30|NA
TGTGCCCAATGGGGGGGCGAGAGTTACGAGCAGTACTTC
CAQWGGESYEQYF
>TRBJ2-7|NA|TRBV7-9|NA
TGTGCCACCTCTCGCGACTCCTACGAGCAGTACTTC
CATSRDSYEQYF
>TRBJ1-1|NA|TRBV28|once
TGTGCCAGCAGTTTTACCCAGGGATTGGGCACTGAAGCTTTCTTT
CASSFTQGLGTEAFF
>TRBJ1-3|NA|TRBV10-1|once
TGCGCCAGCAGTGAAACCGCTGCTGGGAGCTCTGGAAACACCATATATTTT
CASSETAAGSSGNTIYF
>TRBJ2-3|NA|TRBV7-3|NA
TGTGCCAGCAGTACTAGTGTTGGGTCAGATACGCAGTATTTT
CASSTSVGSDTQYF
>TRBJ2-3|TRBD2|TRBV7-6|NA
TGTGCCAGCAGGATGAGCGGGGCTAGCACAGATACGCAGTATTTT
CASRMSGASTDTQYF
>TRBJ2-1|TRBD2|TRBV27|NA
TGTGCCAGCAGTTTAGAGTCGGGAGGCCCCTACAATGAGCAGTTCTTC
CASSLESGGPYNEQFF
>TRBJ2-7|NA|TRBV7-2|few
TGTGCCAGCAGCTTATACAGTTCATCCTACGAGCAGTACTTC
CASSLYSSSYEQYF
>TRBJ1-2|NA|TRBV6-5|NA
TGTGCCAGCAGAAACTCAGGGGCTCGCGGCTACACCTTC
CASRNSGARGYTF
>TRBJ2-5|TRBD1|TRBV6-5|once
TGTGCCAGCACTCCACCGGGACAGGGGGCAGAGACCCAGTACTTC
CASTPPGQGAETQYF
>TRBJ2-7|NA|TRBV29-1|NA
TGCAGCGTTGAACTGGGGAGCGGTTACGAGCAGTACTTC
CSVELGSGYEQYF
>TRBJ1-5|NA|TRBV6-5|NA
TGTGCCAGCAGCCTACAGGGCCTTAGCAATCAGCCCCAGCATTTT
CASSLQGLSNQPQHF
>TRBJ1-1|NA|TRBV21-1|NA
TGTGCCAGCAGCAGGACATCAAACACTGAAGCTTTCTTT
CASSRTSNTEAFF
>TRBJ2-3|TRBD2|TRBV29-1|NA
TGCAGCGCTCTACTAGCGGGGGACCTCACAGATACGCAGTATTTT
CSALLAGDLTDTQYF
>TRBJ1-1|NA|TRBV19|NA
TGTGCCAGTAGCCCTGACAGGCTTGAAGCTTTCTTT
CASSPDRLEAFF
>TRBJ1-1|NA|TRBV19|NA
TGTGCCAGTAGTATAGGGACAAGAAGTTCCACTGAAGCTTTCTTT
CASSIGTRSSTEAFF
>TRBJ2-2|TRBD1|TRBV7-2|few
TGTGCCAGCAGCTCGGGGGACAGGGGTTACACCGGGGAGCTGTTTTTT
CASSSGDRGYTGELFF
>TRBJ1-5|NA|TRBV30|NA
TGTGCCTGGGGCCGAGGGGGTGTTGACGGGAATCAGCCCCAGCATTTT
CAWGRGGVDGNQPQHF
>TRBJ1-1|TRBD1|TRBV19|NA
TGTGCCAGTGCGGACAGGCCGAACACTGAAGCTTTCTTT
CASADRPNTEAFF
>TRBJ2-3|TRBD2|TRBV7-3|NA
TGTGCCAGCAGCCCCCCGGGGGGGGGCCTTAGCACAGATACGCAGTATTTT
CASSPPGGGLSTDTQYF
>TRBJ1-1|NA|TRBV6-2/TRBV6-3|NA
TGTGCCAGCAGCCCTGGGGGCGGGAACACTGAAGCTTTCTTT
CASSPGGGNTEAFF
>TRBJ1-1|NA|TRBV12-2|NA
TGTGCAAGTCGCTTAGTCGCGGGCAGAGTGAACACTGAAGCTTTCTTT
CASRLVAGRVNTEAFF
>TRBJ2-7|NA|TRBV24-1|NA
TGTGCCACGGCAGGGCGTTTTTCCTACGAGCAGTACTTC
CATAGRFSYEQYF
>TRBJ2-7|TRBD1|TRBV7-2|NA
TGTGCCAGCAGCTTAGGTGGGACAGGGTACTACGAGCAGTACTTC
CASSLGGTGYYEQYF
>TRBJ1-2|NA|TRBV7-9|few
TGTGCCAGCAGCTTATGGAGAGAGGGCTACACCTTC
CASSLWREGYTF
>TRBJ2-5|NA|TRBV28|NA
TGTGCCAGCAGTTTACCCAGAGTCGGGGTGGAAGAGACCCAGTACTTC
CASSLPRVGVEETQYF